This T cell receptor beta chain was found in a study of shared T cell receptors in the human thymus. The method was immunoSEQ multiplex PCR; TCRdb's version includes in-frame clones alone and lacks a portion of them. In the table there are about 660,000 clones, over 75% of which are singletons. CDR1 and CDR2 from the germline V gene are MDHEN and SYDVKM. V gave up 5 bases and J gave up 2 bases; unmatched junction bases: 6. The CDR3 totals 16 residues. This sample also appeared in a second study, on human thymus T cells. From that paper: Infants, healthy and Finnish, who were having corrective surgery for congenital heart defects served as donors. Resections from corrective heart surgery supplied the thymus tissue. It looked as if thymic and blood repertoires used V and J genes in a biased way. In unrelated individuals, thymic repertoires overlapped highly, according to related research.

The chain employs TRBV28 and TRBJ2-5, with 12 nucleotides matching TRBD2. The clonotype comes from a boy under three years old with a congenital heart defect. Sequencing input: thymocytes. CDR3 in DNA: TGTGCCAGCAGTCGCCCGCTAGCGGGGGGGCAAGAGACCCAGTACTTC. It specifies CASSRPLAGGQETQYF.